This TCR beta chain emerged from a study of T cells in Graves' hyperthyroidism and ophthalmopathy. Turning to the study itself: Before treatment of any kind, peripheral blood was taken at initial diagnosis.

This clonotype was counted a few times. What it binds is unknown. Study-level findings and limits: Most thyroid clonotypes that were expanded above 0.001 also turned up in blood.

V gave up 2 bases and J gave up 6 bases, with 12 bases separating them. The CDR3 spans 14 residues. Using RNA transcripts as the source, TCR beta CDR3 regions were amplified. In the first-round RT-PCR of the TCR CDR3, the HTBI primer set was used. TCRdb used MiXCR to reprocess the multiplex PCR reads, holding one entry per CDR3 protein. The repertoire holds approximately 600,000 distinct CDR3 sequences, with about 20% as singletons. This TCR derives from a man aged 25 to 40 with Graves' ophthalmopathy. Sequenced: blood. This chain uses TRBV12-3 or TRBV12-4 with TRBJ2-3; D is perhaps TRBD2 (5 bases). The CDR3 sequence: CASSLLGSRDTQYF. CDR3 DNA: TGTGCCAGCAGTTTATTGGGGAGCAGGGATACGCAGTATTTT.